This T cell receptor beta chain was documented in a study of graft-versus-host responses after intestinal transplantation. Overall study: Tacrolimus plus steroids were given to all recipients for two to three years, preceded by anti-thymocyte globulin induction.

V shed 0 bases, J shed 2 bases, and the junction held 6 bases outside the gene matches. CDR3 length: 16 amino acids. Germline V gene sequence: CDR1 LNHNV, CDR2 YYDKDF (reference sequence). Study outcomes and limitations: Allograft graft-versus-host to host-versus-graft clonal ratios ran high in patients with graft-donor T cell macrochimerism. Early after transplant, HvG declines were associated with peak levels of circulating GvH clones.

For this clone: The target antigen is unknown.

Assay: immunoSEQ multiplex PCR; the TCRdb copy retains only in-frame clones and omits some. The table has 30,000 to 40,000 clones, around 86% seen once. The V and J genes are TRBV15 and TRBJ2-7; TRBD1 matches 8 bases. This TCR was sampled from a human patient who received an intestinal transplant, so some T cells may come from the graft donor. The material was PBMCs, obtained approximately 1,000 days after transplant. CDR3: CATSRDTTDRAYEQYF. Here the CDR3 DNA reads TGTGCCACCAGCAGAGATACCACGGACAGGGCCTACGAGCAGTACTTC.